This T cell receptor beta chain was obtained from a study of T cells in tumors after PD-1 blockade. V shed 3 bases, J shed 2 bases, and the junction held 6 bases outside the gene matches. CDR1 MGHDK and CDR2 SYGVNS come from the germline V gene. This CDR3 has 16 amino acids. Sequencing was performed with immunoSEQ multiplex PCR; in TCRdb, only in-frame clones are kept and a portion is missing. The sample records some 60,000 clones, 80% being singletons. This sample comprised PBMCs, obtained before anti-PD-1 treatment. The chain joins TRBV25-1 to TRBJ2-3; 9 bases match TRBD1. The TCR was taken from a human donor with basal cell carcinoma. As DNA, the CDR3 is TGTGCCAGCAGTGACCGGGACAGGGTATTCACAGATACGCAGTATTTT. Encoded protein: CASSDRDRVFTDTQYF.